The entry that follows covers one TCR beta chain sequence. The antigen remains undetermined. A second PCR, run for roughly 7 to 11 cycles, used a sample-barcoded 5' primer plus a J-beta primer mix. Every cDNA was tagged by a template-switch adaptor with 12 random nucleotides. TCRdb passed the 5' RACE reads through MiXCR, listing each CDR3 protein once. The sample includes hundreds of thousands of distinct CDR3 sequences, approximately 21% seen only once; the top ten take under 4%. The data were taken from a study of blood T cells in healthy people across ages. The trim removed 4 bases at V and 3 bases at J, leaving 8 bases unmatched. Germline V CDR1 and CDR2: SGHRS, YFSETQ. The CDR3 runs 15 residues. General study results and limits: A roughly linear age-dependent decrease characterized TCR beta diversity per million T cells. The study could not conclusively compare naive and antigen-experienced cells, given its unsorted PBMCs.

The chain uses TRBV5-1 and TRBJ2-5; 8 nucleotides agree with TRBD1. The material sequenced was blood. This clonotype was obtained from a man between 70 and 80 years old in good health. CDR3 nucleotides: TGCGCCAGCAGCAGAGGGACAGGCTCCGAAGAGACCCAGTACTTC. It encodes CASSRGTGSEETQYF. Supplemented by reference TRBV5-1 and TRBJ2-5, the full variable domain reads KAGVTQTPRYLIKTRGQQVTLSCSPISGHRSVSWYQQTPGQGLQFLFEYFSETQRNKGNFPGRFSGRQFSNSRSEMNVSTLELGDSALYLCASSRGTGSEETQYFGPGTRLLVL.